The rows below give T cell receptor beta chains drawn from one sample of a study of response to subunit inactivated influenza vaccine. TCRdb used MiXCR to reprocess the RT-PCR reads, holding one entry per CDR3 protein. The sample holds around 470,000 distinct CDR3 sequences, approximately 7.3% seen once. Here the sequenced sample was PBMCs from blood, taken less than 30 months after vaccination. The receptor set was obtained from a man aged 50-75 years who received an inactivated influenza vaccine. Both conserved end residues are part of each CDR3. Size tells how often a clone was seen (once, few, many) or the class of an expanded clone, and some rows leave it out.

abundance	j_gene	v_gene	CDR3aa
few	TRBJ1-6	TRBV5-6	CASSLRNRSPLHF
many	TRBJ1-5	TRBV24-1	CATSDLFSNQPQHF
many	TRBJ1-5	TRBV5-1	CASSLVGGNNQPQHF
many	TRBJ2-2	TRBV5-1	CASSFPGGELFF
many	TRBJ2-3	TRBV20-1	CSAPRQAGRGTDTQYF
many	TRBJ2-3	TRBV7-9	CASSLTVMTDTQYF
many	TRBJ1-2	TRBV14	CASSPYDREDGYTF
many	TRBJ2-7	TRBV7-2	CASSSRTSLRNEQYF
many	TRBJ2-3	TRBV12-3/TRBV12-4	CASRLHSGGADTQYF
NA	TRBJ2-2	TRBV12-3/TRBV12-4	CASSFGTSPTGELFF
NA	TRBJ2-1	TRBV28	CASSISTGGVEQFF
many	TRBJ2-7	TRBV21-1	CASSIGASYEQYF
NA	TRBJ1-1	TRBV25-1	CASSLQAGGTEAFF
many	TRBJ1-2	TRBV20-1	CSARGIINYGYTF
NA	TRBJ2-7	TRBV6-2/TRBV6-3	CASSRRGKYEQYF
NA	TRBJ1-6	TRBV4-3	CASSRGQGWTNSPLHF
few	TRBJ2-1	TRBV28	CASSLDRGGLIISYNEQFF
NA	TRBJ2-7	TRBV21-1	CASGWATYEQYF
many	TRBJ1-6	TRBV10-3	CAIRDTGGYSPLHF
many	TRBJ2-7	TRBV5-1	CASSLEGAREQYF
NA	TRBJ2-6	TRBV20-1	CSARNPSGANVLTF
few	TRBJ1-5	TRBV20-1	CSARDGTGYQPQHF
few	TRBJ2-5	TRBV7-2	CASSNGQPGETQYF
NA	TRBJ2-7	TRBV6-2/TRBV6-3	CASSAGTDRYEQYF
many	TRBJ2-5	TRBV7-6	CASSQGTSGRAYGQETQYF
NA	TRBJ2-3	TRBV20-1	CSARVYQTSHTDTQYF
few	TRBJ1-5	TRBV7-2	CASSLARGVNQPQHF
many	TRBJ2-7	TRBV23-1	CARTGGHEQYF
NA	TRBJ2-5	TRBV9	CASSVSIRKTQYF
few	TRBJ2-2	TRBV4-3	CASSQGFVGELFF
few	TRBJ2-3	TRBV27	CASSLGQLAGTQYF
many	TRBJ2-7	TRBV28	CASSLWYQGYYEQYF
few	TRBJ2-7	TRBV6-5	CASSHLGGLAEQYF
few	TRBJ2-3	TRBV7-2	CASSLGNRFTDTQYF
NA	TRBJ1-1	TRBV29-1	CSVGQVLNTEAFF
few	TRBJ2-6	TRBV4-2	CASSYTGTISANVLTF
NA	TRBJ1-1	TRBV5-1	CASSLDIGLNTEAFF
few	TRBJ1-2	TRBV12-3/TRBV12-4	CASSSHGTDYGYTF
many	TRBJ2-3	TRBV6-5	CASSYTRSTDTQYF
large	TRBJ1-2	TRBV29-1	CSGEGTYGYTF
NA	TRBJ2-2	TRBV12-3/TRBV12-4	CASSPGLAGSGSCFF
few	TRBJ2-3	TRBV7-2	CASSLSGGRMFDTQYF
many	TRBJ1-3	TRBV12-3/TRBV12-4	CASSFTGSGNTIYF
few	TRBJ1-1	TRBV5-1	CASSSGQGVVNTEAFF
few	TRBJ2-7	TRBV7-2	CASSLIAGEYEQYF
NA	TRBJ2-2	TRBV7-9	CASSSGQLANTGELFF
NA	TRBJ2-7	TRBV30	CAWARGSYEQYF
few	TRBJ1-2	TRBV12-3/TRBV12-4	CASSPARDREGYTF
many	TRBJ2-1	TRBV7-9	CASNRGQYNEQFF
NA	TRBJ2-1	TRBV20-1	CSAERGRGVLNEQFF
many	TRBJ1-2	TRBV20-1	CSAVRERGRGYTF
many	TRBJ2-3	TRBV5-6	CASSSLLTGASTDTQYF
NA	TRBJ2-6	TRBV28	CASRGLAGANVLTF
many	TRBJ2-1	TRBV20-1	CSARVLQGYEQFF
many	TRBJ1-2	TRBV20-1	CSARATTGPFYGYTF
many	TRBJ2-7	TRBV5-6	CASTFGTGGEQYF
NA	TRBJ2-5	TRBV5-1	CASSLGLLGGRETQYF
NA	TRBJ1-4	TRBV28	CASGAEKLFF
few	TRBJ2-3	TRBV7-2	CASSIVTYTQYF